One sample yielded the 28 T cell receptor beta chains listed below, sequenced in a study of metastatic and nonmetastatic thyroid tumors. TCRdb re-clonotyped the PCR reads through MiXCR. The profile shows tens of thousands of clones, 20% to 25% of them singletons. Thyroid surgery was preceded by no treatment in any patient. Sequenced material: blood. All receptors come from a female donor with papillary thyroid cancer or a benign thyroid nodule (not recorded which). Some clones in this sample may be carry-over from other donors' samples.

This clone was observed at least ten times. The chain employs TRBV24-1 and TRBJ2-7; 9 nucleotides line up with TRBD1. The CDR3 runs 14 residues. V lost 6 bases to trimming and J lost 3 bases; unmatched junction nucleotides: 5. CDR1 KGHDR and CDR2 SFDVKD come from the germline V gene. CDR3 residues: CATSPGQGRYEQYF. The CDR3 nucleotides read TGTGCCACCAGTCCGGGACAGGGTCGCTACGAGCAGTACTTC.

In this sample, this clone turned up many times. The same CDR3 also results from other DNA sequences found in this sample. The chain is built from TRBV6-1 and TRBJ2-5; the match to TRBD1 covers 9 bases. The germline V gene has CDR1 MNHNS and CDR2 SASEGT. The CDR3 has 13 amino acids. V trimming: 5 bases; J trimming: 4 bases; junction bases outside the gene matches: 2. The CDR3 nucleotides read TGTGCCAGCAGTCGGGACAGGGTAGAGACCCAGTACTTC. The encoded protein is CASSRDRVETQYF.

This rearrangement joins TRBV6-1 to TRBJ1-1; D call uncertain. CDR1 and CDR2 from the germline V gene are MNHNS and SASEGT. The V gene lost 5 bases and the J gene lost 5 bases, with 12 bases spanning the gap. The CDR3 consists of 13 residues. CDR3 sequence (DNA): TGTGCCAGCAGTCCAAGGGTCGGGACTGAAGCTTTCTTT. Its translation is CASSPRVGTEAFF.

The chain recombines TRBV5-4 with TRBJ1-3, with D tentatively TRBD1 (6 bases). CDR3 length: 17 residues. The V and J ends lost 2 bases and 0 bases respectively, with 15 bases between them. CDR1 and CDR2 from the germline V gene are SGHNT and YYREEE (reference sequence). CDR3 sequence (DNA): TGTGCCAGCAGCTTCACCGGGACACCGAGCTCTGGAAACACCATATATTTT. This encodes CASSFTGTPSSGNTIYF.

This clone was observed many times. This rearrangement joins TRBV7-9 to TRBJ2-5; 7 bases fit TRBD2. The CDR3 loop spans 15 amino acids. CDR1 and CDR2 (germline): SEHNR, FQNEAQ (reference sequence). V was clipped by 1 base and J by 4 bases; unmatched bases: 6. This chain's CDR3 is CASSLGAGDSETQYF. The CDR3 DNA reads TGTGCCAGCAGCTTAGGGGCGGGAGATTCAGAGACCCAGTACTTC. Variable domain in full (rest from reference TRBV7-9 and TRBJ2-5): DTGVSQNPRHKITKRGQNVTFRCDPISEHNRLYWYRQTLGQGPEFLTYFQNEAQLEKSRLLSDRFSAERPKGSFSTLEIQRTEQGDSAMYLCASSLGAGDSETQYFGPGTRLLVL.

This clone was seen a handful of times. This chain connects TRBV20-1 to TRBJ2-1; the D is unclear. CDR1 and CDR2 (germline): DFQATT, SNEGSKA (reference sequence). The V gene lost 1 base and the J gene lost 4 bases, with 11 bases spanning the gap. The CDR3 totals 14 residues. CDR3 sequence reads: CSARAVWDYNEQFF. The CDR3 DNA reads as TGCAGTGCTAGAGCAGTGTGGGATTACAATGAGCAGTTCTTC.

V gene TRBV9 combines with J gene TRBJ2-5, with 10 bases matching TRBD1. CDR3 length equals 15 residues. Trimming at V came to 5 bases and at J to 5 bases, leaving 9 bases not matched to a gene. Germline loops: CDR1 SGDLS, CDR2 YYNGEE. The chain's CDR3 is CASSQTGTGVETQYF. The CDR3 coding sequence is TGTGCCAGCAGTCAGACCGGGACAGGGGTTGAGACCCAGTACTTC. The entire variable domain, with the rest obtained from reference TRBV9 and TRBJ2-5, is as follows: DSGVTQTPKHLITATGQRVTLRCSPRSGDLSVYWYQQSLDQGLQFLIQYYNGEERAKGNILERFSAQQFPDLHSELNLSSLELGDSALYFCASSQTGTGVETQYFGPGTRLLVL.

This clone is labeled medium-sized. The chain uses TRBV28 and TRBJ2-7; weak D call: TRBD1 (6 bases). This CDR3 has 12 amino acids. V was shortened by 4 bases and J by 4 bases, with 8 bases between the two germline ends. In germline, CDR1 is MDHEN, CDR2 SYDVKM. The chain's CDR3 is CASSYRVYEQYF. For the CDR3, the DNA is TGTGCCAGCAGTTACAGGGTTTACGAGCAGTACTTC.

CDR3 in amino acids: CSAVLRDRGYEQYF. The DNA of the CDR3 is TGCAGCGCAGTACTTAGGGACAGGGGCTACGAGCAGTACTTC. V gene TRBV29-1 combines with J gene TRBJ2-7; TRBD1 matches 10 bases. J gave up 3 bases and V 7 bases, and 9 bases lay outside the gene matches. CDR1 and CDR2 from the germline V gene are SQVTM and ANQGSEA. CDR3 size: 14 residues.

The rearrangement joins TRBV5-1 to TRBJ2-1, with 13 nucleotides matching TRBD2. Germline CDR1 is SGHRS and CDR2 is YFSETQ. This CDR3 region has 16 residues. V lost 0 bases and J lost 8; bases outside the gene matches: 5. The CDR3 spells CASSLGGTSGVDEQFF. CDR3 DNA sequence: TGCGCCAGCAGCTTGGGTGGGACTAGCGGGGTGGATGAGCAGTTCTTC. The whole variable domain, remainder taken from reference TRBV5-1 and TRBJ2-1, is KAGVTQTPRYLIKTRGQQVTLSCSPISGHRSVSWYQQTPGQGLQFLFEYFSETQRNKGNFPGRFSGRQFSNSRSEMNVSTLELGDSALYLCASSLGGTSGVDEQFFGPGTRLTVL.

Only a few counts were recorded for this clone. For the CDR3, the DNA is TGTGCCAGCAGTGTAGGACAGGGGGCAGTAGAGACCCAGTACTTC. Residues: CASSVGQGAVETQYF. The V call is TRBV6-1, the J call TRBJ2-5, with 11 positions matching TRBD1. Germline-derived CDR1 and CDR2 are MNHNS and SASEGT. The CDR3 is 15 amino acids. Trimming cost V 4 bases and J 4 bases; bases outside gene matches: 5.

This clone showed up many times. CDR3 loop: CASSFDRGSPQHF. Here the CDR3 DNA reads TGTGCCAGCAGCTTCGATAGGGGTTCGCCCCAGCATTTT. This chain joins TRBV11-2 and TRBJ1-5; D is possibly TRBD1 (5 bases). CDR3 length: 13 amino acids. Germline V lookup: CDR1 SGHAT, CDR2 FQNNGV. The V and J ends lost 3 bases and 9 bases respectively, with 12 bases between them.

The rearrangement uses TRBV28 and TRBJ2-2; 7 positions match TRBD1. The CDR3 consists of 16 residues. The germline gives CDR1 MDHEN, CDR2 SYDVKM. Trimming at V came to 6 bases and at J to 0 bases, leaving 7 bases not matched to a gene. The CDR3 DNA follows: TGTGCCAGCAGCTTGCCGGGACAGACGAACACCGGGGAGCTGTTTTTT. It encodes CASSLPGQTNTGELFF.

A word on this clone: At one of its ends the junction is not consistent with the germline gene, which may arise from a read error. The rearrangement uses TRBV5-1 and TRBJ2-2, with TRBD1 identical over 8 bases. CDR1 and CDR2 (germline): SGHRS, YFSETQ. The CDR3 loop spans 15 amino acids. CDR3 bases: TGCGCCACCAGCTTGCGGACAGGGACCACCGGGGAGCTGTTTTTT. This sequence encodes CATSLRTGTTGELFF.

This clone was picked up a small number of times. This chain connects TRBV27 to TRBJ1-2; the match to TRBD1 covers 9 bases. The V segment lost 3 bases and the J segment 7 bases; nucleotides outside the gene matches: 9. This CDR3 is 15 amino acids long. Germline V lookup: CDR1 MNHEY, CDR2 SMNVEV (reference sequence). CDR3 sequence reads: CASSFLGQGMPGYTF. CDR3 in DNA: TGTGCCAGCAGTTTTCTGGGACAGGGAATGCCTGGCTACACCTTC.

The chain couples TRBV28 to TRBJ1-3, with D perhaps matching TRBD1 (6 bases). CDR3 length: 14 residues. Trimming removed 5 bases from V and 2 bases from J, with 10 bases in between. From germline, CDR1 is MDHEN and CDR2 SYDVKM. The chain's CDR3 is CASSPPGAGNTIYF. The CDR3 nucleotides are TGTGCCAGCAGTCCACCAGGGGCTGGAAACACCATATATTTT.

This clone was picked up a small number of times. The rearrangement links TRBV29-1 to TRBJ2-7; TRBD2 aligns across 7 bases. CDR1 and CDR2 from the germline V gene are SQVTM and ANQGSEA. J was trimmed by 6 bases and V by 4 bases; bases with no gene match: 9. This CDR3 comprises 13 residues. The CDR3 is CSVGGGSPAEQYF. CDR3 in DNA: TGCAGCGTTGGGGGCGGGAGTCCCGCCGAGCAGTACTTC.

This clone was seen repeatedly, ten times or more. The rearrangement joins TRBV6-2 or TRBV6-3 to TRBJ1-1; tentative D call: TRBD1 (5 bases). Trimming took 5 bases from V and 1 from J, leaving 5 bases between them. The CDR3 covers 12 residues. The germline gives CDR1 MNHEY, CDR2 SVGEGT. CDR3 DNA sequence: TGTGCCAGCAGTGGGGGGAACACTGAAGCTTTCTTT. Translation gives CASSGGNTEAFF.

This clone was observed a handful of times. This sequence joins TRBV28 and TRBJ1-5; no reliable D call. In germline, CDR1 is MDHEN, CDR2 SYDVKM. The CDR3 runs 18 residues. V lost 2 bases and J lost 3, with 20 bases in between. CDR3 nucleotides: TGTGCCAGCAGTTTAGTACTTCTGGGGTGGAAGTTCAATCAGCCCCAGCATTTT. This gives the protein CASSLVLLGWKFNQPQHF.

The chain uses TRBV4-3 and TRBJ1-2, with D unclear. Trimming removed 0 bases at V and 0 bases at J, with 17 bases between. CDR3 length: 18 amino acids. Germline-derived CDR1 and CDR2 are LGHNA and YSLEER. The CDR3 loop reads CASSQDRPLGDANYGYTF. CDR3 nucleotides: TGCGCCAGCAGCCAAGATCGCCCCTTGGGAGACGCTAACTATGGCTACACCTTC.

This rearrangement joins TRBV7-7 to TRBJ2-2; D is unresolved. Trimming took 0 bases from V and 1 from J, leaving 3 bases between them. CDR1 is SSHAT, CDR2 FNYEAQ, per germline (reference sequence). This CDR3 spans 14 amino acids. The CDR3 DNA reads TGTGCCAGCAGCTTAGCAGGGAACACCGGGGAGCTGTTTTTT. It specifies CASSLAGNTGELFF.

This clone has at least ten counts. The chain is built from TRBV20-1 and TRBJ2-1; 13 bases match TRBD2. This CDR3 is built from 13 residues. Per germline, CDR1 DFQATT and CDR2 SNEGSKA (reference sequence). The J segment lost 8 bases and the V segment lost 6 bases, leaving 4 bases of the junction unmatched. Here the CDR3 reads CSAGLAGLYEQFF. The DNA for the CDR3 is TGCAGTGCGGGACTAGCGGGGCTCTATGAGCAGTTCTTC.

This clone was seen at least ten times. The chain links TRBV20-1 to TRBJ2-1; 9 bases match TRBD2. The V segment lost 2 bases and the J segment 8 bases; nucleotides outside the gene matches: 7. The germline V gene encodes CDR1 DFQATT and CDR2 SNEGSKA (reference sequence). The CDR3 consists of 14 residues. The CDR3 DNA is TGCAGTGCTAGAAAGTTAGCGGGAGTTTATGAGCAGTTCTTC. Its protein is CSARKLAGVYEQFF.

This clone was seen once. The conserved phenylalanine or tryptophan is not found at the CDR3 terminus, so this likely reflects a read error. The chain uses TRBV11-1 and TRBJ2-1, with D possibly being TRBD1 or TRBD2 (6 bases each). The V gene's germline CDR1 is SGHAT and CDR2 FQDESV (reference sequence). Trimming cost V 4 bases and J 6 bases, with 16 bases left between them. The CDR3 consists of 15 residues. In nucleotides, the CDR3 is TGTGCCAGCAGCTCCCCCCGGGGGCTTAGCAATGAGCAGTTCCTC. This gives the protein CASSSPRGLSNEQFL.

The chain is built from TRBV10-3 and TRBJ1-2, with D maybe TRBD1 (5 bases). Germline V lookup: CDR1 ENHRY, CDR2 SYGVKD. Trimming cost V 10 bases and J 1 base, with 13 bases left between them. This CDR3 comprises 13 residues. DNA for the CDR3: TGTGCCAGTCGGGACGGAATTAACTATGGCTACACCTTC. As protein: CASRDGINYGYTF.

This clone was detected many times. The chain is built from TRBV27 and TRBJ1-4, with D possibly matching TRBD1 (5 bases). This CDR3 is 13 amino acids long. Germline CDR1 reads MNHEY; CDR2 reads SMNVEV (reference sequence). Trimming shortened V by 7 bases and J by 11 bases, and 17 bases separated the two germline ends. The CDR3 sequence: CASMPGVSGKLFF. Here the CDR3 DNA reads TGTGCCAGCATGCCGGGGGTCTCAGGGAAACTGTTTTTT.

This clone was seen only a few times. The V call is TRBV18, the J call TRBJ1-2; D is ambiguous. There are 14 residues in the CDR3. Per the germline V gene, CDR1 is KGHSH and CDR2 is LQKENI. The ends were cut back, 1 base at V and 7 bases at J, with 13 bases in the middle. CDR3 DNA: TGTGCCAGCTCACCACGGGAGGCAGTAGGTGGCTACACCTTC. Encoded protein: CASSPREAVGGYTF.

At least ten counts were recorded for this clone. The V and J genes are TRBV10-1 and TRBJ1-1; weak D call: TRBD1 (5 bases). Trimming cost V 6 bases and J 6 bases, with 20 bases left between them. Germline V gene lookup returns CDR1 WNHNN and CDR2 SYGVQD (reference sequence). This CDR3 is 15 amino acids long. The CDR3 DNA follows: TGCGCCAGCAGGCAATTCAGGGCCGAATGGGCTGAAGCTTTCTTT. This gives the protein CASRQFRAEWAEAFF.